What follows are 9 T cell receptor beta chains derived from one specimen sequenced in a study of blood T cell repertoires in COVID-19. The repertoire was sequenced with immunoSEQ multiplex PCR; TCRdb's copy has only in-frame clones and lacks some. The sample has about 8,000 clones, under 90% seen once. The specimen was peripheral blood. These receptors were taken from a human donor in a cohort sampled during active COVID-19.

The V call is TRBV7-8, the J call TRBJ2-7, with 7 bases matching TRBD1. Germline V gene data show CDR1 as SGHVS and CDR2 as FQNEAQ. This CDR3 has 14 residues. After removal of 5 bases from V and 1 base from J, the junction contained 5 bases not matched to a gene. Written as DNA, the CDR3 is TGTGCCAGCAGCCTTGGGACAGTTTCCTACGAGCAGTACGTC. It is translated as CASSLGTVSYEQYV.

This chain uses TRBV6-2 or TRBV6-3 with TRBJ2-5; tentative D call: TRBD2 (6 bases). There are 15 residues in the CDR3. Germline V gene lookup returns CDR1 MNHEY and CDR2 SVGEGT. V shed 4 bases and J shed 7 bases, with 19 bases lying between them. The CDR3 DNA reads as TGTGCCAGCAGTTCCCCGGGGGTGTCCGGAGGGACCCAGTACTTC. Encoded protein: CASSSPGVSGGTQYF.

This chain joins TRBV6-5 and TRBJ2-7; 7 bases are a match to TRBD2. Germline values: CDR1 MNHEY, CDR2 SVGAGI. This CDR3 spans 16 amino acids. Trimming took 3 bases from V and 2 from J; bases not matched to a gene: 10. The CDR3 region has the DNA TGTGCCAGCAGTTATGGGGAGGGGCACTCCACCTACGAGCAGTACGTC. Its protein product is CASSYGEGHSTYEQYV.

The chain carries TRBV2 and TRBJ2-5; TRBD2 aligns across 7 bases. The junction had 6 bases not matched to a gene; V was cut back by 1 base and J by 7 bases. CDR1 is SNHLY and CDR2 is FYNNEI in the germline V gene. The CDR3 consists of 14 residues. The CDR3 coding sequence is TGTGCCAGCAGTGAAGATTTTACGGGGGGGACCCAGTACTTC. Encoded protein: CASSEDFTGGTQYF.

The rearrangement joins TRBV18 to TRBJ2-1; D uncertain. The germline CDR1 and CDR2 sequences are KGHSH and LQKENI. V lost 2 bases and J 4 bases, leaving 18 bases between the germline ends. The CDR3 has 17 amino acids. The CDR3 DNA is TGTGCCAGCTCACCAACTCCTATACTGCGAGATTACAATGAGCAGTTCTTC. Translating it yields CASSPTPILRDYNEQFF.

This rearrangement joins TRBV27 to TRBJ2-7; possibly TRBD1 for D (5 bases). Germline V gene sequence: CDR1 MNHEY, CDR2 SMNVEV (reference sequence). Trimming stripped 3 bases from V and 4 bases from J, with 13 bases between. The CDR3 length is 14 residues. CDR3 sequence reads: CASSFYNQGYEQYF. The CDR3 coding sequence is TGTGCCAGCAGTTTTTACAACCAGGGTTACGAGCAGTACTTC.

The chain joins TRBV2 to TRBJ2-2; no clear D. CDR3 length: 16 residues. Trimming pared 7 bases from V and 4 bases from J, leaving 19 bases between. The germline V gene encodes CDR1 SNHLY and CDR2 FYNNEI. CDR3 amino acids: CASTPGTGLSTGELFF. The DNA of the CDR3 is TGTGCCAGCACCCCTGGCACCGGGTTGAGCACCGGGGAGCTGTTTTTT.

V usage is TRBV6-5 and J usage is TRBJ1-4; 10 bases match TRBD1. With V trimmed by 6 bases and J by 3 bases, 4 bases remained unmatched. The germline V gene has CDR1 MNHEY and CDR2 SVGAGI. The CDR3 has 15 residues. CDR3 in amino acids: CASSRQGAANEKLFF. The CDR3 nucleotides are TGTGCCAGCAGCCGACAGGGGGCGGCTAATGAAAAACTGTTTTTT.

The chain recombines TRBV28 with TRBJ2-3; D is ambiguous. The V and J ends lost 7 bases and 3 bases respectively, with 8 bases between them. Germline CDR1 is MDHEN and CDR2 is SYDVKM. The length of the CDR3 is 12 residues. CDR3 sequence (DNA): TGTGCCAGCACCAAAAATACAGATACGCAGTATTTT. Protein: CASTKNTDTQYF.